The 30 T cell receptor beta chains reported below all come from one sample, sequenced in a study of CD8+ T cells in alopecia areata. RNA was isolated and reverse transcribed to cDNA, the sequencing template. The protocol was immunoSEQ multiplex PCR, while the TCRdb copy is restricted to in-frame clones and leaves out a portion. The sample carries 110,000 to 150,000 clones, approximately 51% recorded once. Sequenced material: CD4+ T cells sorted from blood, taken at week 0. The origin of the receptors is a human donor with alopecia areata.

This clone has just a few counts. The chain has TRBV4-3 and TRBJ1-4; unclear D gene. This CDR3 is built from 13 residues. V was pared by 4 bases and J by 10 bases, with 13 bases between. Germline V gene data show CDR1 as LGHNA and CDR2 as YSLEER. This chain's CDR3 is CASSLTPDGKLFF. The CDR3 DNA is TGCGCCAGCAGCCTCACCCCGGACGGAAAACTGTTTTTT.

The rearrangement links TRBV11-2 to TRBJ2-3; D unresolved. Deletions cut 0 bases from V and 2 bases from J, with 9 bases between. Germline-derived CDR1 and CDR2 are SGHAT and FQNNGV. This CDR3 spans 15 amino acids. This CDR3 reads CASSLDGGFTDTQYF. In DNA form, the CDR3 reads TGTGCCAGCAGCTTAGACGGCGGCTTCACAGATACGCAGTATTTT.

This clone has only a few counts. J is TRBJ2-5 and V is TRBV29-1; perhaps TRBD1 as D (5 bases). Germline loops: CDR1 SQVTM, CDR2 ANQGSEA. The V end lost 7 bases, the J end lost 0 bases, and 12 bases lay between the germline ends. The CDR3 runs 13 residues. The CDR3 DNA reads as TGCAGCGCTATAGGGGAAAACCAAGAGACCCAGTACTTC. Amino acid sequence: CSAIGENQETQYF.

Only a few counts were recorded for this clone. The chain carries TRBV30 and TRBJ2-3; D unclear. V lost 3 bases to trimming and J lost 12 bases, with 13 bases between them. CDR3 length equals 11 residues. Looked up from germline, CDR1 is GTSNPN and CDR2 is SVGIG (reference sequence). CDR3 residues: CAWRGSRTQYF. The CDR3, as DNA: TGTGCCTGGAGGGGGTCCCGGACCCAGTATTTT.

The V gene is TRBV29-1, the J gene TRBJ2-3; possibly TRBD1 or TRBD2 for D (5 bases each). Looked up from germline, CDR1 is SQVTM and CDR2 is ANQGSEA. Trimming left V 7 bases short and J 5 bases short, with 13 bases between. The CDR3 covers 12 residues. The CDR3 reads CSGRGGQDTQYF. DNA for the CDR3: TGCAGCGGCCGGGGCGGACAAGATACGCAGTATTTT.

The chain joins TRBV15 to TRBJ1-2; 9 bases match TRBD1. V lost 5 bases and J lost 5; bases outside the gene matches: 3. The CDR3 is 13 residues long. Germline lookup yields CDR1 LNHNV and CDR2 YYDKDF (reference sequence). In nucleotides, the CDR3 is TGTGCCACCAGCGGGGGACAGGGATATGGCTACACCTTC. It specifies CATSGGQGYGYTF.

Points on this clone: One end of the junction fails to match germline, which may point to a read error. The gene calls are TRBV4-1 and TRBJ2-6; no clear D. Germline V gives CDR1 MGHRA, CDR2 YSYEKL. The length of the CDR3 is 17 residues. The CDR3 loop is CASSQANQISGANVLTF. DNA for the CDR3: TGCGCCAGCAGCCAAGCCAATCAGATCTCTGGAGCCAACGTCCTGACTTTC.

The table lists this clone with a few counts. This sequence joins TRBV5-1 and TRBJ2-1; D possibly matches TRBD1 or TRBD2 (5 bases each). The V gene's germline CDR1 is SGHRS and CDR2 YFSETQ. Trimming pared 0 bases from V and 8 bases from J, leaving 18 bases between. There are 16 residues in the CDR3. CDR3 residues: CASSLALGRETDEQFF. CDR3 sequence (DNA): TGCGCCAGCAGCTTGGCCTTGGGCAGGGAGACGGATGAGCAGTTCTTC.

The V gene is TRBV7-9, the J gene TRBJ1-4, with D perhaps TRBD1 (5 bases). The CDR3 has 13 residues. The germline V and J ends were trimmed by 4 bases and 8 bases, with 11 bases remaining between them. The V gene's germline CDR1 is SEHNR and CDR2 FQNEAQ (reference sequence). The CDR3 nucleotides read TGTGCCAGCAGCTCGCCCTGGGGGGAAAAACTGTTTTTT. Translated: CASSSPWGEKLFF.

This clone was seen a handful of times. The chain couples TRBV29-1 to TRBJ2-7, with TRBD1 as a possible D gene (6 bases). The germline V gene encodes CDR1 SQVTM and CDR2 ANQGSEA. This CDR3 contains 12 residues. Trimming took off 4 bases at V and 5 bases at J, with 12 bases between the two ends. The CDR3 DNA reads as TGCAGCGTTGGAGAACACAGGGACGAGCAGTACTTC. Translated: CSVGEHRDEQYF.

The rearrangement joins TRBV9 to TRBJ2-7; D is perhaps TRBD1 or TRBD2 (5 bases each). Germline lookup yields CDR1 SGDLS and CDR2 YYNGEE. Trimming stripped 5 bases from V and 6 bases from J, with 12 bases between. There are 12 residues in the CDR3. CDR3 nucleotides: TGTGCCAGCAGTTCGTCAGGGACCGAGCAGTACTTC. Its translation is CASSSSGTEQYF.

The chain recombines TRBV2 with TRBJ2-5; D ambiguous. Germline loops: CDR1 SNHLY, CDR2 FYNNEI. The CDR3 runs to 15 residues. Between the trimmed V and J ends, which lost 5 bases and 8 bases, there was a span of 21 bases. In nucleotides, the CDR3 is TGTGCCAGCAGTCCCCTAATGTCCGTTGCCTCAACCCAGTACTTC. Translation: CASSPLMSVASTQYF.

This clone turned up a few times. Other nucleotide sequences from this sample produce the same CDR3. The rearrangement joins TRBV2 to TRBJ2-5, with no clear D. V lost 4 bases, J lost 3 bases, and 9 bases lay in between. The CDR3 spans 13 residues. The germline CDR1 and CDR2 sequences are SNHLY and FYNNEI. Here the CDR3 DNA reads TGTGCCAGCAGTGTGATGCGAGAAGAGACCCAGTACTTC. This encodes CASSVMREETQYF.

The J gene is TRBJ2-5, the V gene TRBV30, with D possibly being TRBD1 or TRBD2 (5 bases each). This CDR3 has 11 amino acids. The V and J ends lost 8 bases and 2 bases respectively, with 9 bases between them. Germline values: CDR1 GTSNPN, CDR2 SVGIG (reference sequence). CDR3 region: CARDRQETQYF. The CDR3 coding sequence is TGTGCCCGGGACCGTCAAGAGACCCAGTACTTC.

This sequence joins TRBV4-2 and TRBJ2-7; D gene uncertain. This CDR3 spans 11 amino acids. Trimming left V 0 bases short and J 6 bases short, with 3 bases between. CDR1 LGHNA and CDR2 YNFKEQ come from the germline V gene. The CDR3 DNA reads as TGTGCCAGCAGCCAAGATTCCGAGCAGTACTTC. Encoded protein: CASSQDSEQYF.

CDR3 bases: TGTGCCAGCAGTGGGGAATTCGGGCAGCCCCAGCATTTT. Its translation is CASSGEFGQPQHF. The V gene is TRBV2, the J gene TRBJ1-5; D not resolved. Trimming removed 4 bases from V and 7 bases from J, with 11 bases in between. This CDR3 has 13 amino acids. Germline assignment: CDR1 SNHLY and CDR2 FYNNEI.

This clone was found a few times. J is TRBJ1-1 and V is TRBV6-5; D is undetermined. CDR1 MNHEY and CDR2 SVGAGI come from the germline V gene. The CDR3 totals 13 residues. The V end lost 6 bases, the J end lost 4 bases, and 12 bases lay between the germline ends. The DNA for the CDR3 is TGTGCCAGCAGGAGGACGGTGGGCACTGAAGCTTTCTTT. Its translation is CASRRTVGTEAFF.

This clone has only a few counts. V is TRBV5-1 and J is TRBJ2-7; possible D gene TRBD1, 6 bases. CDR3 length: 15 amino acids. Germline V gene data show CDR1 as SGHRS and CDR2 as YFSETQ. Trimming left V 0 bases short and J 6 bases short, with 16 bases between. The CDR3 coding sequence is TGCGCCAGCAGCTTGGCCGTTGGGGGCTCGGGCGAGCAGTACTTC. Encoded protein: CASSLAVGGSGEQYF.

The chain combines TRBV5-4 with TRBJ2-6; D ambiguous. Trimming removed 0 bases from V and 6 bases from J, with 7 bases in between. This CDR3 is 14 amino acids long. Germline V gene data show CDR1 as SGHNT and CDR2 as YYREEE (reference sequence). Written as DNA, the CDR3 is TGTGCCAGCAGCTTGGGGCAGGTGGCCAACGTCCTGACTTTC. Amino acid sequence: CASSLGQVANVLTF.

The chain recombines TRBV11-2 with TRBJ2-7, with no clear D. Germline V gene sequence: CDR1 SGHAT, CDR2 FQNNGV. This CDR3 is 14 amino acids long. Trimming pared 5 bases from V and 0 bases from J, leaving 11 bases between. In DNA, the CDR3 is TGTGCCAGCAGCCCAGACTTTAGCTCCTACGAGCAGTACTTC. The encoded protein is CASSPDFSSYEQYF.

This clone was counted a few times. CDR3 sequence reads: CAIGVGETQYF. The DNA for the CDR3 is TGTGCCATCGGGGTGGGAGAGACCCAGTACTTC. This chain connects TRBV10-3 to TRBJ2-5; D ambiguous. Trimming shortened V by 8 bases and J by 4 bases, and 8 bases separated the two germline ends. CDR3 length equals 11 residues. The germline V gene encodes CDR1 ENHRY and CDR2 SYGVKD.

The chain has TRBV7-2 and TRBJ2-3; 9 bases line up with TRBD1. The V gene end was trimmed by 6 bases and the J gene end by 4 bases; junction bases not matched to a gene: 11. The germline gives CDR1 SGHTA, CDR2 FQGNSA. The CDR3 runs 16 residues. CDR3 region: CASRTSGGQGADTQYF. The CDR3 DNA reads TGTGCCAGCAGAACCTCCGGGGGACAGGGTGCAGATACGCAGTATTTT. Supplemented by reference TRBV7-2 and TRBJ2-3, the full variable domain reads GAGVSQSPSNKVTEKGKDVELRCDPISGHTALYWYRQSLGQGLEFLIYFQGNSAPDKSGLPSDRFSAERTGGSVSTLTIQRTQQEDSAVYLCASRTSGGQGADTQYFGPGTRLTVL.

This clone has only a few counts. V usage is TRBV29-1 and J usage is TRBJ2-3; D is unresolved. Deletions cut 5 bases from V and 6 bases from J, with 9 bases between. Germline V gene lookup returns CDR1 SQVTM and CDR2 ANQGSEA. CDR3 length equals 11 residues. Written as DNA, the CDR3 is TGCAGCGTTCAAGGGTCGGATACGCAGTATTTT. This sequence encodes CSVQGSDTQYF.

This clone was observed a handful of times. The chain recombines TRBV4-3 with TRBJ2-1; TRBD2 agrees at 11 bases. V lost 1 base and J lost 1; bases outside the gene matches: 9. The germline V gene encodes CDR1 LGHNA and CDR2 YSLEER. There are 19 residues in the CDR3. As DNA, the CDR3 is TGCGCCAGCAGCCAAGCATTTAGCGGGAGGGCCTTATCCTACAATGAGCAGTTCTTC. It specifies CASSQAFSGRALSYNEQFF.

This clone has a handful of counts. This chain links TRBV5-1 with TRBJ1-1, with 9 nucleotides matching TRBD1. The CDR3 spans 16 residues. CDR1 and CDR2 from the germline V gene are SGHRS and YFSETQ. V gave up 0 bases and J gave up 5 bases; unmatched junction bases: 8. The CDR3 here is CASSLVTGGGTTEAFF. The CDR3 DNA reads as TGCGCCAGCAGCTTGGTGACAGGGGGAGGAACTACTGAAGCTTTCTTT.

This clone was counted only a few times. The rearrangement links TRBV29-1 to TRBJ2-3; maybe TRBD2 (6 bases). V was shortened by 8 bases and J by 1 base, with 10 bases between the two germline ends. The CDR3 extends over 12 amino acids. Germline-derived CDR1 and CDR2 are SQVTM and ANQGSEA. CDR3 amino acids: CSLWRGTDTQYF. The DNA of the CDR3 is TGCAGCCTGTGGAGGGGCACAGATACGCAGTATTTT.

This clone was detected a few times. The V and J genes are TRBV7-2 and TRBJ1-2, with D possibly matching TRBD1 (5 bases). Germline V gene sequence: CDR1 SGHTA, CDR2 FQGNSA. This CDR3 has 12 amino acids. V was clipped by 8 bases and J by 3 bases, with 10 bases between them. In DNA form, the CDR3 reads TGTGCCAGCGGGGCCCGGGACTATGGCTACACCTTC. Translation: CASGARDYGYTF. The entire variable domain, with the rest obtained from reference TRBV7-2 and TRBJ1-2, is as follows: GAGVSQSPSNKVTEKGKDVELRCDPISGHTALYWYRQSLGQGLEFLIYFQGNSAPDKSGLPSDRFSAERTGGSVSTLTIQRTQQEDSAVYLCASGARDYGYTFGSGTRLTVV.

This clone was counted between two and nine times. The chain has TRBV19 and TRBJ2-6, with D uncertain. There are 15 residues in the CDR3. With 9 bases removed from V and 0 bases from J, the gap between germline ends came to 12 bases. Germline V gene sequence: CDR1 LNHDA, CDR2 SQIVND (reference sequence). The CDR3 region has the DNA TGTGCCAGCCGTTCTTGGGCCTCTGGGGCCAACGTCCTGACTTTC. This encodes CASRSWASGANVLTF. Full variable domain (rest looked up from reference TRBV19 and TRBJ2-6): DGGITQSPKYLFRKEGQNVTLSCEQNLNHDAMYWYRQDPGQGLRLIYYSQIVNDFQKGDIAEGYSVSREKKESFPLTVTSAQKNPTAFYLCASRSWASGANVLTFGAGSRLTVL.

This clone turned up a few times. The chain's CDR3 is CAISGYSNQPQHF. Here the CDR3 DNA reads TGTGCCATCAGTGGATATAGCAATCAGCCCCAGCATTTT. The chain carries TRBV10-3 and TRBJ1-5; the D is unclear. The CDR3 length is 13 residues. Germline V CDR1 and CDR2: ENHRY, SYGVKD. V shed 4 bases and J shed 0 bases, with 4 bases lying between them.

The chain links TRBV4-2 to TRBJ2-1, with 12 bases that match TRBD2. The trim removed 3 bases at V and 6 bases at J, leaving 6 bases unmatched. CDR3 length equals 16 residues. Germline lookup yields CDR1 LGHNA and CDR2 YNFKEQ. The CDR3 protein is CASSQTSSGRVNEQFF. CDR3 DNA: TGTGCCAGCAGCCAGACTTCTAGCGGGAGGGTCAATGAGCAGTTCTTC.